This T cell receptor (beta chain) was profiled in a study of blood T cell repertoires in COVID-19. For the study at large: Material from acute and convalescent COVID-19 was sourced from the United States, Italy and Spain. The analysed material was cDNA or gDNA that came from T cells, B-cell-depleted T cells, or PBMCs.

Only a few counts were recorded for this clone. CDR1 is KGHSH and CDR2 is LQKENI in the germline V gene. The ends were cut back, 0 bases at V and 2 bases at J, with 14 bases in the middle. The length of the CDR3 is 16 residues. Authors' processing steps: Amplified reference gene primers provided the basis for estimating nucleated cell counts. Clones were sequenced by immunoSEQ multiplex PCR, and TCRdb holds only the in-frame ones, with some missing. V and J calls and clone size follow that table, whereas D and trimming were derived from the DNA. The sample lists roughly 150,000 clones, almost 85% seen once, with approximately 2.6% in the top ten. The Seattle patients joined while their infection was active and were tracked longitudinally afterward.

Sequencing was performed on peripheral blood. The genes are TRBV18 and TRBJ2-7; a possible D gene is TRBD1 (7 bases). The sequence came from a woman at least 80 years old with COVID-19, enrolled during active disease. This chain's CDR3 is CASSPPSGDRPYEQYF. The DNA for the CDR3 is TGTGCCAGCTCACCACCGTCGGGGGACAGACCCTACGAGCAGTACTTC.